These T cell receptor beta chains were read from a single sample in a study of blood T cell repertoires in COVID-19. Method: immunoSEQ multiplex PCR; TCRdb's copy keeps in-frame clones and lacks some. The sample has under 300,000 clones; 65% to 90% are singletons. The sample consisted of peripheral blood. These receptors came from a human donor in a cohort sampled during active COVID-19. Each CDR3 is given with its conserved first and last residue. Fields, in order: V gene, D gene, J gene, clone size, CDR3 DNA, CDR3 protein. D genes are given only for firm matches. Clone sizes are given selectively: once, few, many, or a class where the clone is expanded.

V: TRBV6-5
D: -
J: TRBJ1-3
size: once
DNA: TGTGCCAGCAGGAGGGGGAGCTCTGGAAACACCATATATTTT
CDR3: CASRRGSSGNTIYF

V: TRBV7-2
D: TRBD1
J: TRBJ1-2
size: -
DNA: TGTGCCAGCAGCGCAGACAGGGGCCAATACTATGGCTACACCTTC
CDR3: CASSADRGQYYGYTF

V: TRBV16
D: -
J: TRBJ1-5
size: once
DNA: TGTGCCAGCAGCCCGACCCCAGCTACGGGTCAGCCCCAGCATTTT
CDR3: CASSPTPATGQPQHF

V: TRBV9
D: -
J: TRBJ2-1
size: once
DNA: TGTGCCAGCAGCGTAGCTGGCGGTAGGTTAGATGAGCAGTTCTTC
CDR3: CASSVAGGRLDEQFF

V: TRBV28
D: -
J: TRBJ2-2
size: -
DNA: TGTGCCAGCAGTTCCCGGGTCCCCGGGGAGCTGTTTTTT
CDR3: CASSSRVPGELFF

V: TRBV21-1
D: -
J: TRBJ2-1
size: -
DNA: TGTGCCAGCGTCGGGACACGGGACACTTACAATGAGCAGTTCTTC
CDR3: CASVGTRDTYNEQFF

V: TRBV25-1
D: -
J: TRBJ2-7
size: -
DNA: TGTGCCAGCAGTGATAACAGCCCAAGCTCCTACGAGCAGTACTTC
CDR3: CASSDNSPSSYEQYF

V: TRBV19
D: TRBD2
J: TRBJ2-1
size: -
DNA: TGTGCCAGTACCATGGGTAGCGGGACCTACAATGAGCAGTTCTTC
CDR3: CASTMGSGTYNEQFF

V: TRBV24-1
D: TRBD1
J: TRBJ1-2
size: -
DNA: TGTGCCACCAGTGACGGGACAGGCGGTTACACCTTC
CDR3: CATSDGTGGYTF

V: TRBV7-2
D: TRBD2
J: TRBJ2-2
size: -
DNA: TGTGCCAGCAGCTTAGCCTTAGCGGGAGTCGCCGGGGAGCTGTTTTTT
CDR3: CASSLALAGVAGELFF

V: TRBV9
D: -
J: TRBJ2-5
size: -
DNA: TGTGCCAGCAGCGTAAGTGAGGAGACCCAGTACTTC
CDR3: CASSVSEETQYF

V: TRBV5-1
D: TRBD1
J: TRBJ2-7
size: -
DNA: TGCGCCAGCAGCTTGGGGACAGGGATGGACGAGCAGTACTTC
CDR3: CASSLGTGMDEQYF

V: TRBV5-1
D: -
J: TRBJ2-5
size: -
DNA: TGCGCCAGCAGCTTGGCCTCGAGGGAGCCAGAGACCCAGTACTTC
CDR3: CASSLASREPETQYF

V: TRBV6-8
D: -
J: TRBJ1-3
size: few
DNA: TGTGCCAGCAGCAGTAGGACAGACTCTGGAAACACCATATATTTT
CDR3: CASSSRTDSGNTIYF

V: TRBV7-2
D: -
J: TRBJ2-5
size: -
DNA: TGTGCCAGCAGCTTAGAGCTCTTGTCGGGGACCCAGTACTTC
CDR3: CASSLELLSGTQYF

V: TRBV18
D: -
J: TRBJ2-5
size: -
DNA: TGTGCCAGCTCATCTCCGCGGGATTTCGACCGAGAGACCCAGTACTTC
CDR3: CASSSPRDFDRETQYF

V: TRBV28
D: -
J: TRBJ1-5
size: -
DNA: TGTGCCAGTAGTCAGGGTATTCAGCCCCAGCATTTT
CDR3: CASSQGIQPQHF

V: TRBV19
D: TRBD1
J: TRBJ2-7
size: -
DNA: TGTGCCAGTAGTACACCCGGGACAGGGAATGAGCAGTACTTC
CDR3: CASSTPGTGNEQYF

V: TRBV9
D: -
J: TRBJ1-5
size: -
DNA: TGTGCCAGCAGCTCGGGTGTTTCCGGACAGCCCCAGCATTTT
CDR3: CASSSGVSGQPQHF

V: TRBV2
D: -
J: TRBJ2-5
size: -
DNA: TGTGCCAGCAGCCCACAGGGTCTCGGCGGTGTCGAGACCCAGTACTTC
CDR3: CASSPQGLGGVETQYF

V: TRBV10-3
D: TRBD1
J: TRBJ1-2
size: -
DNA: TGTGCCATCAGCGGGACAGGGAGAGATGGCTACACCTTC
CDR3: CAISGTGRDGYTF

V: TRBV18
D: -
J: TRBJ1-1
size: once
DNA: TGTGCCAGCTCACCACCGGCCAGGTGGAACACTGAAGCTTTCTTT
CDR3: CASSPPARWNTEAFF

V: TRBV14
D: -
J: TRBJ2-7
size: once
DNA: TGTGCCAGCAGCCAAGGAGGGGCGGGAGAGCAGTACTTC
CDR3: CASSQGGAGEQYF

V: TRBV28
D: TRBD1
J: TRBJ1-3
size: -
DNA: TGTGCCAGCAGTTTGGGACAGGTGGGAAACACCATATATTTT
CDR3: CASSLGQVGNTIYF

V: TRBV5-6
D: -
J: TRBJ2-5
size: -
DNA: TGTGCCAGCAGCCGTGACAGACAAGAGACCCAGTACTTC
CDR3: CASSRDRQETQYF

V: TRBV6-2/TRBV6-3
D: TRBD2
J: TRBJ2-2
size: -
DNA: TGTGCCAGCAGTTACTCTAGCGGGAGTAACACCGGGGAGCTGTTTTTT
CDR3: CASSYSSGSNTGELFF

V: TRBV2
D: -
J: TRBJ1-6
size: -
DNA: TGTGCCAGCAGCGAAGGACAGCACAATAATTCACCCCTCCACTTT
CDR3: CASSEGQHNNSPLHF

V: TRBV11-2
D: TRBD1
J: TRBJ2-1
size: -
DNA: TGTGCCAGCAGCCCCGCTTGGGACAGGAGGGGAAATGAGCAGTTCTTC
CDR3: CASSPAWDRRGNEQFF

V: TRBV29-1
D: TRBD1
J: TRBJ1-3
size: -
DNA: TGCAGCGCGGGACAGGGAGACACCATATATTTT
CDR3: CSAGQGDTIYF

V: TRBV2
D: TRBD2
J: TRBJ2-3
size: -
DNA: TGTGCCAGCAGTGACTTGGCGGGACTAGTTTACTCAGATACGCAGTATTTT
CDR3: CASSDLAGLVYSDTQYF

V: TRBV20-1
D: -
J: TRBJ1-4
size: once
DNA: TGCAGTGCTAGTTCAGGGAGGGAAAAACTGTTTTTT
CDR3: CSASSGREKLFF

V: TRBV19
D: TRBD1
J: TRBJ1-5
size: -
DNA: TGTGCCAGTAGTCGGGACAGGGATCAGCCCCAGCATTTT
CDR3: CASSRDRDQPQHF

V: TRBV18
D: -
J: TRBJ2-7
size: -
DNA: TGTGCCAGCTCCTATGGCGGGACAGACTACGAGCAGTACTTC
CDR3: CASSYGGTDYEQYF

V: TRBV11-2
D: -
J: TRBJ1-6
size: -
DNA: TGTGCCAGCAGCTTAGACAGGGTCTATAATTCACCCCTCCACTTT
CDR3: CASSLDRVYNSPLHF

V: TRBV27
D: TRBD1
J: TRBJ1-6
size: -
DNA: TGTGCCAGCGGCCGACAGGGGGTGGTTTTTGATTCACCCCTCCACTTT
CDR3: CASGRQGVVFDSPLHF

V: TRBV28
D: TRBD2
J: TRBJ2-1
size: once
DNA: TGTGCCAGCAGTCTGAGCGGGATATTCTACAATGAGCAGTTCTTC
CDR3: CASSLSGIFYNEQFF

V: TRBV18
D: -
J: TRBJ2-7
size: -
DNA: TGTGCCAGCTCACCACCGAGCTTATACGAGCAGTACTTC
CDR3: CASSPPSLYEQYF

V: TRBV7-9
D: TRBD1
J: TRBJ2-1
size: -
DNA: TGTGCCAGCAGACCTTCGACAGGGGCCTCCTACAATGAGCAGTTCTTC
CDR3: CASRPSTGASYNEQFF

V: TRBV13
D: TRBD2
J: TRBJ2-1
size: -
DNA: TGTGCCAGCAGCTCCTCGGGACTAGCGGGAGGTGTAAGCTCCTACAATGAGCAGTTCTTC
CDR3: CASSSSGLAGGVSSYNEQFF

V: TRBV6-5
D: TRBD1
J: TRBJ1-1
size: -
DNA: TGTGCCAGCTCCCTAGGGGGGACAGGGAACACTGAAGCTTTCTTT
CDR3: CASSLGGTGNTEAFF

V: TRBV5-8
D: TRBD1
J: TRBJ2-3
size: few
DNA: TGTGCCGCCCCGGGACAGGGGGCAGATACGCAGTATTTT
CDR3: CAAPGQGADTQYF

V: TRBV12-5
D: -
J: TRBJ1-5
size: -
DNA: TGTGCTAGTGGCCAAACCGGGGTTCAGCCCCAGCATTTT
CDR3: CASGQTGVQPQHF

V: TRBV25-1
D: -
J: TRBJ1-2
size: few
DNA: TGTGCCAGCAGTGAAGCGGGGGGCTATGGCTACACCTTC
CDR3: CASSEAGGYGYTF

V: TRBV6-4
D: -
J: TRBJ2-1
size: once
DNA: TGTGCCAGCAGTGACGTCCTCGGGAGCTCCTACAATGAGCAGTTCTTC
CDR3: CASSDVLGSSYNEQFF

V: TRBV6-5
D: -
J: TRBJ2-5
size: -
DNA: TGTGCTACCGGGCCCCCAGGGGTGTTAGAGACCCAGTACTTC
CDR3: CATGPPGVLETQYF

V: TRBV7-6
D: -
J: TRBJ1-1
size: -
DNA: TGTGCCAGCAGCTTAGGGAGGCCGGGTAGGAACACTGAAGCTTTCTTT
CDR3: CASSLGRPGRNTEAFF

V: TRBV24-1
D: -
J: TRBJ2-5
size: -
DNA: TGTGCCACCAGTGGGCAGGGGATTGGTGAGACCCAGTACTTC
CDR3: CATSGQGIGETQYF

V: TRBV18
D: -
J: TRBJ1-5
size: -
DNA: TGTGCCAGCTCACCGCGTGAAGCTCAGCCCCAGCATTTT
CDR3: CASSPREAQPQHF

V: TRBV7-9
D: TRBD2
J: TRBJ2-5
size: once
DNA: TGTGCCAGCAGCTTAGAAGCGGGACTAGCTTTTGAGACCCAGTACTTC
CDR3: CASSLEAGLAFETQYF

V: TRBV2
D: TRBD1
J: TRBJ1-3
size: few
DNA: TGTGCCAGCAGGCCCGGGACAGCCTCTGGAAACACCATATATTTT
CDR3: CASRPGTASGNTIYF

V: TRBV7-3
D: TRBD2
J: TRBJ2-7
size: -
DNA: TGTGCCAGCAGCCTTGGTAGCGGGAGTCCGTACGAGCAGTACTTC
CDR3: CASSLGSGSPYEQYF

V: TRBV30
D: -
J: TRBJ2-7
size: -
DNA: TGTGCCTGGAGCCCAGACTCTTACGAGCAGTACTTC
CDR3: CAWSPDSYEQYF

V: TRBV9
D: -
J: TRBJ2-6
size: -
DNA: TGTGCCAGCAGCGTGAGGAGGGAGTGGGATGGGGCCAACGTCCTGACTTTC
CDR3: CASSVRREWDGANVLTF

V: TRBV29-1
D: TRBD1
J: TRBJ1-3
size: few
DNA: TGCAGCGTTGAAGATAAACCGGGACAGGGGCATTTT
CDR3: CSVEDKPGQGHF

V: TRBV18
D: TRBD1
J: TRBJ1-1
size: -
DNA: TGTGCCAGCTCGAGGACAGGGTCATCGGGGGCTTTCTTT
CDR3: CASSRTGSSGAFF

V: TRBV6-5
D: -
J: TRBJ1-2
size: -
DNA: TGTGCCAGCAGTTCCGTCTCGACGGAGCGGGTCTATGGCTACACCTTC
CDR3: CASSSVSTERVYGYTF

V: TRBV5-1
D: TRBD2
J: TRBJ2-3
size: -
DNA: TGCGCCAGCAGTCCGGGACTAGCTAGGAGAGATACGCAGTATTTT
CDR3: CASSPGLARRDTQYF

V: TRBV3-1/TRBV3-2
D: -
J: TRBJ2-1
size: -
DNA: TGTGCCAGCAGCCATCCGAGGAGCTCCTACAATGAGCAGTTCTTC
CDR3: CASSHPRSSYNEQFF

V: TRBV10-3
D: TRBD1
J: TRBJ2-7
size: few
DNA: TGTGCCATCCACGACAGGGGGGACTTC
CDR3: CAIHDRGDF